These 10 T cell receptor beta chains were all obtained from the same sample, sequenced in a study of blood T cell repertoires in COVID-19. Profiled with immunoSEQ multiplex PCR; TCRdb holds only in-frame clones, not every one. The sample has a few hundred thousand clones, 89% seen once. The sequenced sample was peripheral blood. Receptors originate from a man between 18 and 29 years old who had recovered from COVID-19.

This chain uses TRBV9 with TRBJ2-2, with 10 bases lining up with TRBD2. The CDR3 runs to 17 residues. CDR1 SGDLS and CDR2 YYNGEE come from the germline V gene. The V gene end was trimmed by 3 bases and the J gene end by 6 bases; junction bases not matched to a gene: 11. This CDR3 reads CASSEGVGLAGAGELFF. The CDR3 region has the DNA TGTGCCAGCAGCGAGGGCGTGGGGCTAGCGGGGGCCGGGGAGCTGTTTTTT. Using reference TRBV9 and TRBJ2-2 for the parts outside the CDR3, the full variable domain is DSGVTQTPKHLITATGQRVTLRCSPRSGDLSVYWYQQSLDQGLQFLIQYYNGEERAKGNILERFSAQQFPDLHSELNLSSLELGDSALYFCASSEGVGLAGAGELFFGEGSRLTVL.

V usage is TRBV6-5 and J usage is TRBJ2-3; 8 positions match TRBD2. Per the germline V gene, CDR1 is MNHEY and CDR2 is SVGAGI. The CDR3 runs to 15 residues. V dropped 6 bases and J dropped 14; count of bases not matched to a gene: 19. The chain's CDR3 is CASRPPTGLAGGWYF. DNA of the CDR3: TGTGCCAGCAGACCCCCTACTGGGCTAGCGGGTGGTTGGTATTTT.

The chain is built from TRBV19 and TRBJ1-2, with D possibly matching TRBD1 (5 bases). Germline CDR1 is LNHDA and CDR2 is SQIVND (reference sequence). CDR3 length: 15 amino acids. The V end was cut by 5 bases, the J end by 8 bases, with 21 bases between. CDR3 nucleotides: TGTGCCAGTAGTTCCCCTTGGGGGGACGAGGGAGGCTACACCTTC. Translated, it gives CASSSPWGDEGGYTF. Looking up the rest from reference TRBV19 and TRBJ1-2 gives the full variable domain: DGGITQSPKYLFRKEGQNVTLSCEQNLNHDAMYWYRQDPGQGLRLIYYSQIVNDFQKGDIAEGYSVSREKKESFPLTVTSAQKNPTAFYLCASSSPWGDEGGYTFGSGTRLTVV.

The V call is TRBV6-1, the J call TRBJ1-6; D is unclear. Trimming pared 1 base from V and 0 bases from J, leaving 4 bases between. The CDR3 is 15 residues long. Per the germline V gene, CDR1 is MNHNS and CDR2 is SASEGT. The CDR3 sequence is CASSEGSSYNSPLHF. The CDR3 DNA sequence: TGTGCCAGCAGTGAAGGGAGCTCCTATAATTCACCCCTCCACTTT.

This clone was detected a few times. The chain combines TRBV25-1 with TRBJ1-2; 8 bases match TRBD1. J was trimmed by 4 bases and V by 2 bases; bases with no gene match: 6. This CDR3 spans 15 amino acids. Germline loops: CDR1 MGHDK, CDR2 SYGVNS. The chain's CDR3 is CASSEQGTGLYGYTF. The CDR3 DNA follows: TGTGCCAGCAGTGAACAAGGGACAGGCCTCTATGGCTACACCTTC.

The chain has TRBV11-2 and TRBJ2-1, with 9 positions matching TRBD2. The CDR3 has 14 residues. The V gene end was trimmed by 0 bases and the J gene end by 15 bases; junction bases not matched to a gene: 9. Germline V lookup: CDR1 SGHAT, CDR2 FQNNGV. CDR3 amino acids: CASSLDLGREGLFF. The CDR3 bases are TGTGCCAGCAGCTTAGATTTGGGGCGGGAGGGTTTGTTCTTC.

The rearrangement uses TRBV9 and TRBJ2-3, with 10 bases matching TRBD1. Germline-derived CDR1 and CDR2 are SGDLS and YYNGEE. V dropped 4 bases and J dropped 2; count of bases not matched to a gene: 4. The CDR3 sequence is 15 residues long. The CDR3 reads CASSRTGGTTDTQYF. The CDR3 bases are TGTGCCAGCAGCCGGACAGGGGGAACCACAGATACGCAGTATTTT.

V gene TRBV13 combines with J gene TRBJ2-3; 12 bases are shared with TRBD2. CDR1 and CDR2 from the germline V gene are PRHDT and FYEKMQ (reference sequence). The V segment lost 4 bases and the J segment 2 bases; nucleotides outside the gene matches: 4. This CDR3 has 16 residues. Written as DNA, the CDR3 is TGTGCCAGCAGCTGGACTAGCGGGGCCGTCACAGATACGCAGTATTTT. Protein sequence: CASSWTSGAVTDTQYF.

The CDR3 loop is CASRPGQNSNQPQHF. The CDR3 region has the DNA TGTGCCAGCAGACCGGGACAGAATAGCAATCAGCCCCAGCATTTT. This chain connects TRBV5-8 to TRBJ1-5, with 7 nucleotides matching TRBD1. Germline CDR1 is SGHTS and CDR2 is YDEGEE. After removal of 5 bases from V and 0 bases from J, the junction contained 5 bases not matched to a gene. This CDR3 comprises 15 residues.

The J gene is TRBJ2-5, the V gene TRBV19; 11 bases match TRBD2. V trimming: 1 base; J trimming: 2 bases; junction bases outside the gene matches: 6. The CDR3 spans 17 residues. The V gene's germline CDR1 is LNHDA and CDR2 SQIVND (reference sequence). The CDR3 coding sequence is TGTGCCAGTAGTATAGGGTACCTAGCGGGGGGACAAGAGACCCAGTACTTC. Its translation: CASSIGYLAGGQETQYF.